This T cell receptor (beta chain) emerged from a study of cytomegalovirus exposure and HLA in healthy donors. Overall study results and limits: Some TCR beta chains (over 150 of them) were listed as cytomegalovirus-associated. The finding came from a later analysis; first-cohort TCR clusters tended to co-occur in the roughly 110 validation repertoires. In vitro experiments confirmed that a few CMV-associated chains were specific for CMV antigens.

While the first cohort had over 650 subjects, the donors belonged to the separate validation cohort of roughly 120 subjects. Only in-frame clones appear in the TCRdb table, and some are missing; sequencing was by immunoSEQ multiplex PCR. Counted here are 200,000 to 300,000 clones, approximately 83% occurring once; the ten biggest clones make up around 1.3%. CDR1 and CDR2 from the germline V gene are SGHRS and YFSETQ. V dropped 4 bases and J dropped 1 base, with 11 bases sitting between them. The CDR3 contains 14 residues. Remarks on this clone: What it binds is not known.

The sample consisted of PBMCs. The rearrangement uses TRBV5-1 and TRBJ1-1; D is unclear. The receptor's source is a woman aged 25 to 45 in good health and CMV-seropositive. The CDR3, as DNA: TGCGCCAGCAGCCCCCAGGCCGCGAACACTGAAGCTTTCTTT. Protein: CASSPQAANTEAFF.